Sequencing of this TCR beta chain was carried out in a study of identical twins. Germline lookup yields CDR1 MDHEN and CDR2 SYDVKM. CDR3 length: 15 residues. V was pared by 3 bases and J by 0 bases, with 10 bases between. MiXCR, run by TCRdb on the 5' RACE reads, gives a single entry per CDR3 protein. Of about 240,000 distinct CDR3 sequences in the sample, 10% to 15% were seen once. A remark on this clonotype: The antigen is unknown.

Study-level points and caveats: Twin-shared out-of-frame alpha sequences were enriched for low generation probability. Findings depended on cross-sectional statistics rather than tracking the same donors. Sequences that were beta out-of-frame showed weaker excess twin sharing.

These same records also appear under a second study, on yellow fever vaccine responses in identical twins. That work contributes: Reported findings indicate that twins' vaccine T cell responses seemed partially convergent, partially personalized.

The origin of this receptor is a young woman in good health. The chain couples TRBV28 to TRBJ2-3, with D tentatively TRBD1 or TRBD2 (6 bases each). Sequencing was performed on memory (CD45RO+) T cells sorted from blood. The CDR3 is CASSFEGGSTDTQYF. The CDR3 DNA is TGTGCCAGCAGTTTCGAGGGGGGAAGCACAGATACGCAGTATTTT.